The entry below gives a single T cell receptor beta chain sequence along with its context. What antigen it recognizes has not been identified. No clone much larger than this one lies a single base away; base qualities are absent. This entry is derived from a study of blood T cell repertoires in COVID-19 (dated by TCRdb to 2019 to 2021). Notes on the research overall: Samples covering the acute and convalescent phases of COVID-19 were provided by collaborators in the United States, Italy and Spain. Samples came from the ongoing ImmuneRACE study (first 160 participants) plus 1,254 subjects from 6 global collaborators. Subjects who had been exposed to COVID-19, were actively infected with it, or had recovered from it provided the deeply sampled blood TCRbeta repertoires that made up the dataset. The sample metadata nearly always contained a de-identified subject ID, COVID-19 status, age in years and sex. HLA class I and class II types, where available, came from metadata supplied by the sample provider rather than from assay-based typing. The prospective study material was composed of cDNA or gDNA derived from T cells, B-cell-depleted T cells, or PBMCs. A freely available public database, intended as a resource for researchers studying the immune response to SARS-CoV-2, is where the repertoires were released. General study outcomes and caveats: Clinical and demographic metadata were provided uncurated, with the amount varying by source and participant.

TCRbeta CDR3 regions were amplified from genomic DNA using the immunoSEQ Assay, a bias-controlled multiplex PCR. Under the source paper's analysis protocol: Nucleated cell counts per sample were estimated from amplification of reference gene primers within the assay. To quantify the absolute abundance of each unique TCRbeta CDR3 rearrangement, sequence reads were collapsed and filtered. For each sample, productive Simpson clonality was calculated as the square root of Simpson's diversity index over productive rearrangements. Imported from immuneACCESS, the table was reduced by TCRdb to in-frame sequences with V and J called. These copies leave out some clones; in studies compared against another copy, an unresolved V gene accounts for under half, and the cause of the remainder is not known. The V and J calls and the clone size are those of that table, but D and trimming were determined from the DNA. Within this sample are over 130,000 clones, with about 80% of them counted one time only. The ten largest clones represent less than 2.5% of the sample.

Whole blood was collected in K2EDTA tubes by collaborating institutions according to the institutions' own protocols. For TCRbeta analysis, collaborator samples were shipped as frozen whole blood, as isolated PBMCs, or as DNA extracted from either sample type. Sample: peripheral blood. This receptor was obtained from a man between 65 and 85 years old with acute or convalescent COVID-19.

The CDR3 region reads CASISDPSDYNEQFF. The DNA sequence is given as TGTGCCAGCATCTCGGACCCTAGCGATTACAATGAGCAGTTCTTC. The sequence links TRBV6-6 to TRBJ2-1, with TRBD2 tentatively as D gene (6 bases match). Trimming costs V 7 bases and J 4 bases, and their ends lie 17 bases apart. The germline V gene (reference sequence) gives CDR1 as MNHNY and CDR2 as SVGAGI. The CDR3 goes from the cysteine to the phenylalanine over 15 residues. Only CDR3 DNA is held: 45 bases, read in frame from base 1.